The 25 T cell receptor beta chains below all came from one sample that was sequenced in a study of T cell repertoires in ileal Crohn's disease. Libraries were prepared by immunoSEQ multiplex PCR; TCRdb keeps only in-frame clonotypes and omits some of them. Here the sample spans hundreds of clones, roughly four fifths being singletons. Material for sequencing was ileal tissue. The receptors shown here come from an adult with Crohn's disease.

The chain carries TRBV5-6 and TRBJ2-7; possibly TRBD1 for D (5 bases). The length of the CDR3 is 15 residues. CDR1 SGHDT and CDR2 YYEEEE come from the germline V gene. The V gene lost 1 base and the J gene lost 2 bases, with 13 bases spanning the gap. The CDR3 DNA reads as TGTGCCAGCAGCTTGTTGGGGCGCCCCCCCTACGAGCAGTACTTC. Its translation: CASSLLGRPPYEQYF.

This clone was recorded only once. This chain uses TRBV5-1 with TRBJ2-1, with unresolved D. Germline values: CDR1 SGHRS, CDR2 YFSETQ. This CDR3 contains 15 residues. V was trimmed by 4 bases and J by 5 bases, leaving 16 bases between them. The CDR3 sequence: CASSPARAANNEQFF. The CDR3 DNA reads as TGCGCCAGCAGCCCTGCAAGGGCGGCCAACAATGAGCAGTTCTTC. Full variable domain (rest looked up from reference TRBV5-1 and TRBJ2-1): KAGVTQTPRYLIKTRGQQVTLSCSPISGHRSVSWYQQTPGQGLQFLFEYFSETQRNKGNFPGRFSGRQFSNSRSEMNVSTLELGDSALYLCASSPARAANNEQFFGPGTRLTVL.

The chain carries TRBV19 and TRBJ2-4; 12 nucleotides agree with TRBD1. The V and J ends lost 4 bases and 5 bases, in that order; junction bases with no gene match: 6. CDR1 is LNHDA, CDR2 SQIVND, per germline (reference sequence). CDR3 length: 16 residues. DNA of the CDR3: TGTGCCAGTAGTAGGGGACAGGGGGCATCGGAAAACATTCAGTACTTC. Translated, it gives CASSRGQGASENIQYF.

The rearrangement joins TRBV10-1 to TRBJ2-7; 7 nucleotides line up with TRBD1. CDR1 and CDR2 (germline): WNHNN, SYGVQD (reference sequence). V shed 9 bases and J 0 bases; nucleotides not matched to a gene: 8. CDR3 length equals 14 residues. This CDR3 reads CASSRDSSSYEQYF. CDR3 nucleotide sequence: TGCGCCAGTTCCCGGGACAGCTCCTCCTACGAGCAGTACTTC.

This rearrangement joins TRBV14 to TRBJ2-3; 7 bases agree with TRBD1. V lost 4 bases and J lost 11; bases outside the gene matches: 9. The CDR3 length is 13 residues. Germline CDR1 SGHDN, CDR2 FVKESK. The CDR3 DNA sequence: TGTGCCAGCAGCCGGGACAGTCCCTGGGAGCAGTATTTT. Translating it yields CASSRDSPWEQYF. Supplemented by reference TRBV14 and TRBJ2-3, the full variable domain reads EAGVTQFPSHSVIEKGQTVTLRCDPISGHDNLYWYRRVMGKEIKFLLHFVKESKQDESGMPNNRFLAERTGGTYSTLKVQPAELEDSGVYFCASSRDSPWEQYFGPGTRLTVL.

The chain links TRBV4-1 to TRBJ2-1; TRBD1 aligns across 9 bases. From germline, CDR1 is MGHRA and CDR2 YSYEKL. V gave up 1 base and J gave up 8 bases; unmatched junction bases: 12. This CDR3 has 17 residues. CDR3 protein: CASSQGTDRGRLDEQFF. The CDR3 DNA reads TGCGCCAGCAGCCAAGGAACCGACAGGGGGAGATTAGATGAGCAGTTCTTC.

This chain links TRBV20-1 with TRBJ2-7, with a weak D call TRBD2 (5 bases). Trimming took 3 bases from V and 6 from J, leaving 9 bases between them. The CDR3 is made up of 11 amino acids. Germline loops: CDR1 DFQATT, CDR2 SNEGSKA (reference sequence). The CDR3 loop is CSASWGAEQYF. The CDR3 DNA reads as TGCAGTGCTAGCTGGGGAGCCGAGCAGTACTTC.

J is TRBJ2-1 and V is TRBV27; TRBD1 matches at 9 bases. Germline values: CDR1 MNHEY, CDR2 SMNVEV (reference sequence). This CDR3 is 16 amino acids long. V lost 3 bases to trimming and J lost 7 bases; unmatched junction nucleotides: 10. This CDR3 reads CASSFSPGQGRNEQFF. The CDR3, as DNA: TGTGCCAGCAGTTTCTCACCGGGACAGGGAAGGAATGAGCAGTTCTTC.

The chain carries TRBV6-1 and TRBJ2-3, with a weak D call TRBD2 (5 bases). Between the trimmed V and J ends, which lost 2 bases and 7 bases, there was a span of 10 bases. CDR3 length: 13 residues. CDR1 is MNHNS, CDR2 SASEGT, per germline. The CDR3 region has the DNA TGTGCCAGCAGTGAAAGAGGGCCAAATACGCAGTATTTT. Protein sequence: CASSERGPNTQYF.

This clone appeared a single time. The DNA for the CDR3 is TGTGCCAGCAGCTTGGCCGGCAGGGAGGAGACCCAGTACTTC. It specifies CASSLAGREETQYF. This chain links TRBV5-6 with TRBJ2-5; tentatively, D is TRBD1 or TRBD2 (5 bases each). CDR1 and CDR2 (germline): SGHDT, YYEEEE. This CDR3 comprises 14 residues. The V gene lost 0 bases and the J gene lost 5 bases, with 11 bases spanning the gap.

The V gene is TRBV12-5, the J gene TRBJ2-3, with 10 bases identical to TRBD2. The CDR3 covers 17 residues. The junction had 7 bases not matched to a gene; V was cut back by 2 bases and J by 2 bases. CDR1 LGHNT and CDR2 FRNRAP come from the germline V gene. The CDR3 here is CASGLNGLADPTDTQYF. The CDR3 nucleotides read TGTGCTAGTGGTTTGAATGGACTAGCGGACCCCACAGATACGCAGTATTTT.

There are a few counts of this clone. The rearrangement uses TRBV21-1 and TRBJ2-7. TRBV21-1 is flagged as a pseudogene. The CDR3 is 14 amino acids. CDR3 loop: CASSNNGRSYEQYF. The CDR3 coding sequence is TGTGCCAGCAGCAACAACGGTAGGTCCTACGAGCAGTACTTC.

The chain joins TRBV7-2 to TRBJ2-6; D unclear. Per germline, CDR1 SGHTA and CDR2 FQGNSA. CDR3 length: 17 residues. The ends were cut back, 5 bases at V and 5 bases at J, with 19 bases in the middle. The CDR3, as DNA: TGTGCCAGCAGCCAGGAAGCACGACAAAGTCGGGCCAACGTCCTGACTTTC. It translates to CASSQEARQSRANVLTF.

This clone rates as large. This sequence joins TRBV11-2 and TRBJ2-7; D is perhaps TRBD1 (6 bases). Germline CDR1 and CDR2: SGHAT and FQNNGV. Trimming shortened V by 0 bases and J by 2 bases, and 17 bases separated the two germline ends. CDR3 length: 17 residues. The CDR3 DNA reads TGTGCCAGCAGCTTAGATCCAGACAGGCGATACCCCTACGAGCAGTACTTC. It yields the protein CASSLDPDRRYPYEQYF.

This clone was observed a handful of times. Germline is not matched at one junction end, which may reflect a read error. This chain uses TRBV9 with TRBJ1-5; 7 bases are shared with TRBD1. The germline gives CDR1 SGDLS, CDR2 YYNGEE. This CDR3 has 14 residues. The CDR3 sequence is CASSVGGGNQPQHF. The CDR3 DNA reads as TGTGCCAGCAGCGTAGGAGGGGGCAACCAGCCCCAGCATTTT.

V and J are TRBV7-2 and TRBJ2-5; tentative D call: TRBD1 (5 bases). Germline values: CDR1 SGHTA, CDR2 FQGNSA. CDR3 length: 14 amino acids. Trimming removed 5 bases from V and 7 bases from J, with 17 bases in between. CDR3 bases: TGTGCCAGCAGCCAAAGGGGCCAGGTGGGGACCCAGTACTTC. Amino acids: CASSQRGQVGTQYF. Filled out from reference TRBV7-2 and TRBJ2-5, the complete variable domain reads GAGVSQSPSNKVTEKGKDVELRCDPISGHTALYWYRQSLGQGLEFLIYFQGNSAPDKSGLPSDRFSAERTGGSVSTLTIQRTQQEDSAVYLCASSQRGQVGTQYFGPGTRLLVL.

CDR3 in DNA: TGTGCCAGCAGGGCACAGGGGGCCGGAGTCAATCAGCCCCAGCATTTT. Translating gives CASRAQGAGVNQPQHF. The chain couples TRBV2 to TRBJ1-5, with TRBD1 matching 9 bases. Germline CDR1 is SNHLY and CDR2 is FYNNEI. CDR3 length equals 16 residues. Losses at the gene ends were 6 bases for V and 3 bases for J; bases not matched to a gene: 9. Full variable domain (rest looked up from reference TRBV2 and TRBJ1-5): EPEVTQTPSHQVTQMGQEVILRCVPISNHLYFYWYRQILGQKVEFLVSFYNNEISEKSEIFDDQFSVERPDGSNFTLKIRSTKLEDSAMYFCASRAQGAGVNQPQHFGDGTRLSIL.

The table lists this clone with a count of one. This chain uses TRBV28 with TRBJ2-7, with D hard to call. Germline lookup yields CDR1 MDHEN and CDR2 SYDVKM. V dropped 5 bases and J dropped 2 bases, with 13 bases sitting between them. This CDR3 has 14 amino acids. The CDR3 coding sequence is TGTGCCAGCAGTGATCTTTCCTCCCCCTACGAGCAGTACTTC. Residues: CASSDLSSPYEQYF.

The chain is built from TRBV2 and TRBJ2-7, with 7 bases matching TRBD1. The CDR3 consists of 17 residues. The V and J ends lost 3 bases and 4 bases, in that order; junction bases with no gene match: 15. Germline V gene data show CDR1 as SNHLY and CDR2 as FYNNEI. CDR3 protein: CASSERLGQTTDYEQYF. Written as DNA, the CDR3 is TGTGCCAGCAGTGAGAGGTTGGGACAGACGACTGATTACGAGCAGTACTTC.

This clone was seen only a few times. The chain uses TRBV15 and TRBJ2-1; the D gene is possibly TRBD2 (6 bases). The CDR3 totals 15 residues. The V end was cut by 0 bases, the J end by 1 base, with 7 bases between. CDR1 LNHNV and CDR2 YYDKDF come from the germline V gene (reference sequence). The CDR3 here is CATSRERESYNEQFF. CDR3 sequence (DNA): TGTGCCACCAGCAGAGAGCGGGAATCCTACAATGAGCAGTTCTTC.

This clone was seen more than once but under ten times. This chain links TRBV10-2 with TRBJ1-5; 8 positions agree with TRBD1. Germline V gene lookup returns CDR1 WSHSY and CDR2 SAAADI. The CDR3 is made up of 13 amino acids. Unmatched junction bases numbered 0, after V lost 2 bases and J lost 6 bases. CDR3 sequence reads: CASSEQGAQPQHF. CDR3 bases: TGCGCCAGCAGTGAGCAGGGGGCTCAGCCCCAGCATTTT.

The V and J genes are TRBV11-2 and TRBJ2-3, with D unclear. Germline assignment: CDR1 SGHAT and CDR2 FQNNGV. The V end was cut by 6 bases, the J end by 2 bases, with 15 bases between. This CDR3 has 15 amino acids. The DNA of the CDR3 is TGTGCCAGCAGTCCACAGCGCCTTACCACAGATACGCAGTATTTT. Residues: CASSPQRLTTDTQYF.

This clone was counted once. The chain employs TRBV28 and TRBJ1-2; D might be TRBD1 (5 bases). Germline V gene lookup returns CDR1 MDHEN and CDR2 SYDVKM. The CDR3 is 13 amino acids. The germline V and J ends were trimmed by 7 bases and 4 bases, with 13 bases remaining between them. The CDR3 loop is CASTGWGPYGYTF. CDR3 nucleotides: TGTGCCAGCACCGGGTGGGGCCCCTATGGCTACACCTTC.

This chain connects TRBV5-1 to TRBJ2-2; 7 bases map to TRBD1. The CDR3 has 15 residues. Germline lookup yields CDR1 SGHRS and CDR2 YFSETQ. The V gene end was trimmed by 3 bases and the J gene end by 1 base; junction bases not matched to a gene: 3. CDR3 DNA sequence: TGCGCCAGCAGCTGGACAGGACTGAACACCGGGGAGCTGTTTTTT. It codes for CASSWTGLNTGELFF.

This clone was picked up one time. This chain uses TRBV28 with TRBJ2-7, with TRBD2 matching over 11 bases. V was clipped by 6 bases and J by 6 bases; unmatched bases: 7. Germline V CDR1 and CDR2: MDHEN, SYDVKM. The CDR3 contains 14 residues. The CDR3 DNA reads TGTGCCAGCAGGGATCTAGCGGGAGGCCGCGAGCAGTACTTC. Translated, it gives CASRDLAGGREQYF. Using reference TRBV28 and TRBJ2-7 for the parts outside the CDR3, the full variable domain is DVKVTQSSRYLVKRTGEKVFLECVQDMDHENMFWYRQDPGLGLRLIYFSYDVKMKEKGDIPEGYSVSREKKERFSLILESASTNQTSMYLCASRDLAGGREQYFGPGTRLTVT.